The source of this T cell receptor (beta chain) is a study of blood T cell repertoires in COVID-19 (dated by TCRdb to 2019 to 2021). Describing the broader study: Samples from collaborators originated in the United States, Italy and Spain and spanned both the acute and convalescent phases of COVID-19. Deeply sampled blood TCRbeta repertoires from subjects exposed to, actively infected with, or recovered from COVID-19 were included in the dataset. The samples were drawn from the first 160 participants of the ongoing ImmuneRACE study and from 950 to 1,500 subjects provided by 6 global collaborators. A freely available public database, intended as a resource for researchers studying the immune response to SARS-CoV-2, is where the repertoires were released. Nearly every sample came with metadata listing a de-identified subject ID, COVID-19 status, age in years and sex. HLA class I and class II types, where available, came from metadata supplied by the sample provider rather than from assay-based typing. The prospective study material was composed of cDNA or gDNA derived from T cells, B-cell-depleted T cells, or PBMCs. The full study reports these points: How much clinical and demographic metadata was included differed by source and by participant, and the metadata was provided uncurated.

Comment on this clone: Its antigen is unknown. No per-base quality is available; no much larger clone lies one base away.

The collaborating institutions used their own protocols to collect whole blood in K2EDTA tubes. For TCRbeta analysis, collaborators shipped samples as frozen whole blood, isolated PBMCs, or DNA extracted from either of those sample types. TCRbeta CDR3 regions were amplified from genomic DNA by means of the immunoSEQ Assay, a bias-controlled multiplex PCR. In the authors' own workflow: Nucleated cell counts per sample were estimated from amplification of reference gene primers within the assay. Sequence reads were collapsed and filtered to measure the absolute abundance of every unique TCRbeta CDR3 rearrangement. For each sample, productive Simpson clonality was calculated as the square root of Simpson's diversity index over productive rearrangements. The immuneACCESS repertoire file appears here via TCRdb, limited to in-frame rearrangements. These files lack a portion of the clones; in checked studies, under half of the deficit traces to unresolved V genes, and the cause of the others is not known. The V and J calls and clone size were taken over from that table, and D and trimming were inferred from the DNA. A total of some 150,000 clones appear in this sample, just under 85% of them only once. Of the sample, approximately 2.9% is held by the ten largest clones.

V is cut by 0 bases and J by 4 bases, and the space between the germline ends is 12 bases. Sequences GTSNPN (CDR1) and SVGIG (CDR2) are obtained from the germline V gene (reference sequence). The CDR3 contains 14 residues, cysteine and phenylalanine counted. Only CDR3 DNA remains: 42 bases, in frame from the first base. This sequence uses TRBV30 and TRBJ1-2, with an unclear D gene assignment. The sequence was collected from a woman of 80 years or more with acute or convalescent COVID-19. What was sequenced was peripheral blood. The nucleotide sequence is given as TGTGCCTGGAGTGTACGGGGTGGTAGCTATGGCTACACCTTC. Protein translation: CAWSVRGGSYGYTF.